This T cell receptor beta chain came from a study of CD8+ T cells in alopecia areata. Overall study findings and caveats: Researchers reported that TCR sharing among patients proved less clear than in mice, possibly HLA-linked.

Sequencing relied on a cDNA template that was reverse transcribed from extracted RNA. Sequenced by immunoSEQ multiplex PCR; TCRdb stores in-frame clones only, minus some. The sample lists tens of thousands of clones, 70% to 80% occurring once. Trimming took 3 bases from V and 3 from J, leaving 8 bases between them. CDR1 SQVTM and CDR2 ANQGSEA come from the germline V gene. This CDR3 contains 12 residues. A word on this clone: No antigen is known for it.

Peripheral blood and lesional scalp punch biopsies were taken from alopecia areata patients. PBMCs, the starting material, were the source of sorted CD4+ and CD8+ T cells. This clonotype originated in a human donor with alopecia areata. Sequencing was performed on NKG2D-low CD8+ T cells sorted from blood. The chain employs TRBV29-1 and TRBJ2-5; D may correspond to TRBD1 or TRBD2 (5 bases each). The CDR3 DNA reads as TGCAGCGTTGATGGGACGGAAGAGACCCAGTACTTC. Residues: CSVDGTEETQYF.